The 29 T cell receptor beta chains below all came from one sample that was sequenced in a study of CD8+ T cells in alopecia areata. Extraction and reverse transcription of RNA yielded cDNA as the sequencing template. Generated by immunoSEQ multiplex PCR, the TCRdb table keeps only in-frame clones and is missing some. This sample carries about 220,000 clones, around three fifths of them seen once, and the ten largest clones take 1.5% to 2%. The treatment denotes: oral pan-JAK inhibitor, 5-10 mg twice daily. The source material was CD4+ T cells sorted from blood, sampled at week 4, from a patient treated with tofacitinib. Receptor source: a human donor with alopecia areata.

V usage is TRBV12-5 and J usage is TRBJ2-7; TRBD1 matches at 8 bases. Germline values: CDR1 LGHNT, CDR2 FRNRAP. Trimming at V came to 2 bases and at J to 3 bases, leaving 12 bases not matched to a gene. CDR3 length: 17 residues. CDR3 sequence reads: CASGLFVGTGGSYEQYF. Here the CDR3 DNA reads TGTGCTAGTGGTTTGTTTGTAGGAACAGGGGGGAGCTACGAGCAGTACTTC.

This chain links TRBV18 with TRBJ2-7; 11 bases align to TRBD1. Germline V lookup: CDR1 KGHSH, CDR2 LQKENI. The CDR3 has 15 residues. V lost 4 bases to trimming and J lost 0 bases; unmatched junction nucleotides: 2. The DNA for the CDR3 is TGTGCCAGCTCACTGGGGACAGGGGGCTCCTACGAGCAGTACTTC. It yields the protein CASSLGTGGSYEQYF.

This rearrangement joins TRBV29-1 to TRBJ1-1, with D uncertain. Germline V gene sequence: CDR1 SQVTM, CDR2 ANQGSEA. Trimming took 3 bases from V and 4 from J, leaving 12 bases between them. The CDR3 has 13 residues. The CDR3 sequence is CSVDLAPSTEAFF. The CDR3 region has the DNA TGCAGCGTTGACTTAGCACCAAGCACTGAAGCTTTCTTT.

This chain links TRBV4-1 with TRBJ1-6, with 7 bases that match TRBD1. The CDR3 is 13 residues long. V lost 7 bases and J lost 10; bases outside the gene matches: 7. The germline CDR1 and CDR2 sequences are MGHRA and YSYEKL. The CDR3 region has the DNA TGCGCCAGCACTCAGGGGGGTCGATCACCCCTCCACTTT. This translates into CASTQGGRSPLHF.

This clone was counted only a few times. This chain connects TRBV5-1 to TRBJ2-7, with 9 nucleotides matching TRBD1. The CDR3 has 15 amino acids. Germline CDR1 is SGHRS and CDR2 is YFSETQ. V dropped 4 bases and J dropped 2; count of bases not matched to a gene: 7. CDR3 region: CASSSRDRDAYEQYF. The CDR3 nucleotides are TGCGCCAGCAGCAGCCGGGACAGGGACGCCTACGAGCAGTACTTC. Full variable domain (remainder filled in from reference TRBV5-1 and TRBJ2-7): KAGVTQTPRYLIKTRGQQVTLSCSPISGHRSVSWYQQTPGQGLQFLFEYFSETQRNKGNFPGRFSGRQFSNSRSEMNVSTLELGDSALYLCASSSRDRDAYEQYFGPGTRLTVT.

The chain has TRBV7-2 and TRBJ2-7; D uncertain. CDR3 length: 17 amino acids. The germline V gene encodes CDR1 SGHTA and CDR2 FQGNSA. Trimming took off 0 bases at V and 1 base at J, with 16 bases between the two ends. The CDR3 nucleotides are TGTGCCAGCAGCTTAGCCATCGTGTCGACACGTTCCTACGAGCAGTACTTC. It yields the protein CASSLAIVSTRSYEQYF.

The chain has TRBV30 and TRBJ2-7; D is perhaps TRBD2 (5 bases). CDR1 is GTSNPN, CDR2 SVGIG, per germline (reference sequence). The CDR3 runs 13 residues. Trimming stripped 0 bases from V and 3 bases from J, with 9 bases between. The CDR3 DNA reads as TGTGCCTGGAGTGTAAATGAGGGCTACGAGCAGTACTTC. It yields the protein CAWSVNEGYEQYF.

The chain employs TRBV27 and TRBJ1-2; no definite D call. This CDR3 is built from 14 residues. CDR1 and CDR2 from the germline V gene are MNHEY and SMNVEV (reference sequence). Trimming left V 0 bases short and J 0 bases short, with 5 bases between. The CDR3 coding sequence is TGTGCCAGCAGTTTATCAGGAACTAACTATGGCTACACCTTC. Amino acids: CASSLSGTNYGYTF.

In this sample, this clone turned up a few times. The chain links TRBV19 to TRBJ2-5; no reliable D call. Trimming took 7 bases from V and 2 from J, leaving 14 bases between them. This CDR3 comprises 14 residues. CDR1 is LNHDA and CDR2 is SQIVND in the germline V gene (reference sequence). Here the CDR3 reads CASKPDGVQETQYF. The CDR3 DNA follows: TGTGCCAGTAAACCAGACGGAGTTCAAGAGACCCAGTACTTC.

This rearrangement joins TRBV20-1 to TRBJ2-1; D remains unclear. CDR1 and CDR2 (germline): DFQATT, SNEGSKA (reference sequence). The CDR3 is 10 amino acids. Trimming shortened V by 3 bases and J by 10 bases, and 7 bases separated the two germline ends. Here the CDR3 reads CSARTGEQFF. The DNA of the CDR3 is TGCAGTGCTAGGACCGGGGAGCAGTTCTTC.

The J gene is TRBJ2-7, the V gene TRBV25-1, with D possibly TRBD1 on 6 matching bases. V lost 2 bases to trimming and J lost 0 bases, with 14 bases between them. This CDR3 region has 16 residues. Germline CDR1 reads MGHDK; CDR2 reads SYGVNS. CDR3 protein: CASSESLQGSSYEQYF. In DNA form, the CDR3 reads TGTGCCAGCAGTGAAAGTTTACAGGGAAGCTCCTACGAGCAGTACTTC.

A few counts support this clone. The chain is built from TRBV5-6 and TRBJ2-5; tentatively, D is TRBD1 (5 bases). Looked up from germline, CDR1 is SGHDT and CDR2 is YYEEEE. Trimming removed 0 bases at V and 5 bases at J, with 11 bases between. The CDR3 runs 14 residues. CDR3 residues: CASSLVQGWETQYF. As DNA, the CDR3 is TGTGCCAGCAGCTTGGTGCAGGGCTGGGAGACCCAGTACTTC.

This clone was seen a few times. The same CDR3 arises from other DNA sequences in this sample as well. The rearrangement uses TRBV10-3 and TRBJ2-3; the D is unclear. Germline assignment: CDR1 ENHRY and CDR2 SYGVKD. Trimming took off 7 bases at V and 3 bases at J, with 11 bases between the two ends. This CDR3 has 13 amino acids. CDR3 in amino acids: CAINGQPTDTQYF. The CDR3 bases are TGTGCCATCAACGGGCAGCCTACAGATACGCAGTATTTT.

V gene TRBV9 combines with J gene TRBJ2-3, with TRBD1 matching 10 bases. Trimming at V came to 3 bases and at J to 1 base, leaving 17 bases not matched to a gene. Germline CDR1 is SGDLS and CDR2 is YYNGEE. The CDR3 is 20 residues long. CDR3 DNA: TGTGCCAGCAGCGAGAGGGGACAGGGGAAAGGGAGACTGTGCACAGATACGCAGTATTTT. The encoded protein is CASSERGQGKGRLCTDTQYF.

This clone was found a few times. This rearrangement joins TRBV5-1 to TRBJ2-1, with 10 bases that match TRBD1. The CDR3 is 16 amino acids. Germline V gene data show CDR1 as SGHRS and CDR2 as YFSETQ. V was pared by 2 bases and J by 3 bases, with 5 bases of the junction left unmatched. CDR3 sequence (DNA): TGCGCCAGCAGCTTAAGGACAGGGGGTAACTACAATGAGCAGTTCTTC. Translated: CASSLRTGGNYNEQFF. The variable domain in full, with the rest retrieved from reference TRBV5-1 and TRBJ2-1, is KAGVTQTPRYLIKTRGQQVTLSCSPISGHRSVSWYQQTPGQGLQFLFEYFSETQRNKGNFPGRFSGRQFSNSRSEMNVSTLELGDSALYLCASSLRTGGNYNEQFFGPGTRLTVL.

There are a few counts of this clone. The chain links TRBV19 to TRBJ2-5; TRBD1 matches 8 bases. Trimming removed 3 bases from V and 4 bases from J; junction bases left unmatched: 7. From germline, CDR1 is LNHDA and CDR2 SQIVND (reference sequence). The CDR3 loop spans 15 amino acids. The CDR3 DNA sequence: TGTGCCAGTAGTATCCAACCCAGGGGGCGAGAGACCCAGTACTTC. Amino acid sequence: CASSIQPRGRETQYF.

The J gene is TRBJ1-2, the V gene TRBV5-1; D remains ambiguous. Germline assignment: CDR1 SGHRS and CDR2 YFSETQ. V was clipped by 1 base and J by 4 bases, with 17 bases between them. The CDR3 is made up of 16 amino acids. The CDR3 DNA is TGCGCCAGCAGCTTGAACGGGTTGGCGTACAGCTATGGCTACACCTTC. Amino acid sequence: CASSLNGLAYSYGYTF.

The chain combines TRBV5-1 with TRBJ1-6; 9 bases agree with TRBD1. The germline CDR1 and CDR2 sequences are SGHRS and YFSETQ. This CDR3 region has 14 residues. J gave up 7 bases and V 4 bases, and 3 bases lay outside the gene matches. The DNA of the CDR3 is TGCGCCAGCAGCCGGACAGGGGCCAATTCACCCCTCCACTTT. Translating it yields CASSRTGANSPLHF.

The chain is built from TRBV29-1 and TRBJ2-7, with D unclear. V was cut by 3 bases and J by 6 bases, with 12 bases left in between. CDR1 SQVTM and CDR2 ANQGSEA come from the germline V gene. This CDR3 region has 12 residues. Here the CDR3 DNA reads TGCAGCGTTGACTGGTCGGTTGGCGAGCAGTACTTC. Translated, it gives CSVDWSVGEQYF.

The chain has TRBV5-6 and TRBJ1-1, with a tentative D call TRBD1 (5 bases). The V end was cut by 4 bases, the J end by 5 bases, with 15 bases between. Germline lookup yields CDR1 SGHDT and CDR2 YYEEEE. The length of the CDR3 is 14 residues. The CDR3 protein is CASSRRGEGTEAFF. In DNA, the CDR3 is TGTGCCAGCAGCCGGAGGGGTGAAGGGACTGAAGCTTTCTTT.

This chain links TRBV5-1 with TRBJ2-3, with TRBD1 identical over 8 bases. The trim removed 0 bases at V and 2 bases at J, leaving 2 bases unmatched. CDR3 length equals 15 residues. Per germline, CDR1 SGHRS and CDR2 YFSETQ. CDR3 region: CASSLAGQVTDTQYF. In nucleotides, the CDR3 is TGCGCCAGCAGCTTGGCGGGACAGGTCACAGATACGCAGTATTTT.

The V call is TRBV4-3, the J call TRBJ2-3; 12 nucleotides align to TRBD2. The CDR3 spans 16 residues. Germline V gives CDR1 LGHNA, CDR2 YSLEER. Trimming removed 0 bases from V and 5 bases from J; junction bases left unmatched: 3. The CDR3 region is CASSQELAGGQDTQYF. The CDR3 DNA sequence: TGCGCCAGCAGCCAAGAGCTAGCGGGGGGGCAAGATACGCAGTATTTT.

The genes are TRBV7-2 and TRBJ2-3; 8 nucleotides agree with TRBD1. Per germline, CDR1 SGHTA and CDR2 FQGNSA. The CDR3 length is 15 residues. V gave up 4 bases and J gave up 2 bases; unmatched junction bases: 5. CDR3 in DNA: TGTGCCAGCAGCTCACGACAGGGGAACACAGATACGCAGTATTTT. This encodes CASSSRQGNTDTQYF. The variable domain in full, with the rest retrieved from reference TRBV7-2 and TRBJ2-3, is GAGVSQSPSNKVTEKGKDVELRCDPISGHTALYWYRQSLGQGLEFLIYFQGNSAPDKSGLPSDRFSAERTGGSVSTLTIQRTQQEDSAVYLCASSSRQGNTDTQYFGPGTRLTVL.

In DNA, the CDR3 is TGTGCCAGTATGGACGGTCGCGGCTACACCTTC. This codes for CASMDGRGYTF. The chain has TRBV19 and TRBJ1-2; no clear D. From germline, CDR1 is LNHDA and CDR2 SQIVND (reference sequence). Trimming took off 7 bases at V and 8 bases at J, with 11 bases between the two ends. The CDR3 runs to 11 residues.

This clone was observed many times. V usage is TRBV9 and J usage is TRBJ2-3; no clear D gene. Germline CDR1 is SGDLS and CDR2 is YYNGEE. V lost 4 bases, J lost 4 bases, and 10 bases lay in between. The CDR3 sequence is 13 residues long. CDR3 sequence: CASSLGLSDTQYF. As DNA, the CDR3 is TGTGCCAGCAGCCTTGGTCTATCAGATACGCAGTATTTT.

This clone came up a few times. The chain has TRBV13 and TRBJ2-1, with D possibly called TRBD1 or TRBD2 (5 bases each). The ends were cut back, 3 bases at V and 5 bases at J, with 11 bases in the middle. The germline CDR1 and CDR2 sequences are PRHDT and FYEKMQ (reference sequence). This CDR3 has 14 residues. The CDR3 bases are TGTGCCAGCAGCTTGAGGGGTAGGGACAATGAGCAGTTCTTC. It encodes CASSLRGRDNEQFF.

This clone was counted between two and nine times. The chain recombines TRBV29-1 with TRBJ1-1; TRBD1 is a possible D gene (5 bases). The CDR3 has 15 amino acids. Germline loops: CDR1 SQVTM, CDR2 ANQGSEA. The V and J ends lost 0 bases and 11 bases respectively, with 22 bases between them. The CDR3 nucleotides read TGCAGCGTTGAAGATCACACGGGGGAGACTGAATGGGCTTTCTTT. Amino acid sequence: CSVEDHTGETEWAFF.

This rearrangement joins TRBV4-3 to TRBJ1-3; D unclear. The CDR3 is 15 amino acids. With 1 base removed from V and 5 bases from J, the gap between germline ends came to 12 bases. CDR1 is LGHNA, CDR2 YSLEER, per germline. The chain's CDR3 is CASSQGPDARNTIYF. CDR3 in DNA: TGCGCCAGCAGCCAAGGTCCAGACGCTCGAAACACCATATATTTT.

This chain joins TRBV30 and TRBJ1-2; D perhaps matches TRBD1 (5 bases). The V gene lost 3 bases and the J gene lost 3 bases, with 17 bases spanning the gap. Germline V gives CDR1 GTSNPN, CDR2 SVGIG (reference sequence). The CDR3 consists of 15 residues. CDR3 DNA: TGTGCCTGGAGCGAGGATGAGGGGACCTACTATGGCTACACCTTC. Protein: CAWSEDEGTYYGYTF.